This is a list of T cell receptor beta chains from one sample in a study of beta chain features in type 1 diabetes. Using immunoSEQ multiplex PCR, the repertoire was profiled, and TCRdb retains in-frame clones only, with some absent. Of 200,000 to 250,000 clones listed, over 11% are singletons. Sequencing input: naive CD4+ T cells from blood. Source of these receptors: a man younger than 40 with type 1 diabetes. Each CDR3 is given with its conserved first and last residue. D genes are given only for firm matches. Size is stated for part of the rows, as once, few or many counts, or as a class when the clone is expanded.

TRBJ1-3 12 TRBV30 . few CAWTGSGNTIYF TGTGCCTGGACAGGGTCTGGAAACACCATATATTTT
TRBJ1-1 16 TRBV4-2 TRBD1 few CASSQGDRGLATEAFF TGTGCCAGCAGCCAAGGGGACAGGGGGCTAGCCACTGAAGCTTTCTTT
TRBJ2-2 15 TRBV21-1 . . CASSRTGERTGELFF TGTGCCAGCAGCCGCACAGGGGAACGAACCGGGGAGCTGTTTTTT
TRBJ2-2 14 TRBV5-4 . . CASSFGANTGELFF TGTGCCAGCAGCTTCGGGGCGAACACCGGGGAGCTGTTTTTT
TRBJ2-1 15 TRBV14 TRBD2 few CASSALAGTHNEQFF TGTGCCAGCAGCGCACTAGCGGGAACCCACAATGAGCAGTTCTTC
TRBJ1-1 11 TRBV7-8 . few CASSSVSEAFF TGTGCCAGCAGCTCCGTCTCTGAAGCTTTCTTT
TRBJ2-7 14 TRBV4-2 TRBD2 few CASSQAGGTYEQYF TGTGCCAGCAGCCAAGCGGGAGGGACCTACGAGCAGTACTTC
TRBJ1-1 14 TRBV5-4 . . CASTVDRTNTEAFF TGTGCCAGCACCGTAGACAGGACGAACACTGAAGCTTTCTTT
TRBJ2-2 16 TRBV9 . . CASSSRGSPSTGELFF TGTGCCAGCAGCTCTCGGGGAAGTCCGTCCACCGGGGAGCTGTTTTTT
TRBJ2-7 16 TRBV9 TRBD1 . CASSAIGTGGFNEQYF TGTGCCAGCAGCGCGATTGGGACAGGGGGCTTCAACGAGCAGTACTTC
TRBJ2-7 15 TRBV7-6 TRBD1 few CASSLGRDRAYEQYF TGTGCCAGCAGCTTAGGCCGGGACAGAGCCTACGAGCAGTACTTC
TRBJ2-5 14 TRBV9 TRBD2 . CASSVSSGQETQYF TGTGCCAGCAGCGTATCTAGCGGACAAGAGACCCAGTACTTC
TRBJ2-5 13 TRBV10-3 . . CAISGGYQETQYF TGTGCCATCAGTGGCGGTTACCAAGAGACCCAGTACTTC
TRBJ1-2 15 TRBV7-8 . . CASTLDSLGNYGYTF TGTGCCAGCACCCTGGACAGCTTAGGGAACTATGGCTACACCTTC
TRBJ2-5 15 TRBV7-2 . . CASSPTPGNQETQYF TGTGCCAGCAGCCCGACTCCGGGGAACCAAGAGACCCAGTACTTC
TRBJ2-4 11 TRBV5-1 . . CASSLEGAQYF TGCGCCAGCAGCTTGGAAGGGGCTCAGTACTTC
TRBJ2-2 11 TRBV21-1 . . CAAGVFGELFF TGTGCCGCGGGGGTTTTTGGGGAGCTGTTTTTT
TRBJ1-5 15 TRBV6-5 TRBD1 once CASGSGGVGNQPQHF TGTGCCAGCGGGTCAGGGGGCGTGGGCAATCAGCCCCAGCATTTT
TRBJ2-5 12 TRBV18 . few CASSPVEETQYF TGTGCCAGCTCACCGGTAGAGGAGACCCAGTACTTC
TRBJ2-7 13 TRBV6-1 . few CASSEFSDYEQYF TGTGCCAGCAGTGAGTTTAGCGACTACGAGCAGTACTTC
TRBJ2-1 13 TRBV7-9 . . CASSSSGGSEQFF TGTGCCAGCAGCTCCTCAGGAGGGTCTGAGCAGTTCTTC
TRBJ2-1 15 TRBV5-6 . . CASSLGQILYNEQFF TGTGCCAGCAGCTTGGGACAGATTCTCTACAATGAGCAGTTCTTC
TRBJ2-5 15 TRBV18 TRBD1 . CASSREQGAQETQYF TGTGCCAGCTCACGTGAACAGGGGGCACAAGAGACCCAGTACTTC
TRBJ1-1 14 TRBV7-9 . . CASSLQLGNTEAFF TGTGCCAGCAGCTTACAACTTGGGAACACTGAAGCTTTCTTT
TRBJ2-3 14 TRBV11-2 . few CASSLGGSTDTQYF TGTGCCAGCAGCTTAGGCGGGAGCACAGATACGCAGTATTTT
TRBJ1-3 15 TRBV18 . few CASSPGTGPGNTIYF TGTGCCAGCTCACCAGGAACAGGACCCGGAAACACCATATATTTT
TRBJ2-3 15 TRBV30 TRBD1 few CAWTPGTAITDTQYF TGTGCCTGGACCCCCGGGACAGCAATCACAGATACGCAGTATTTT
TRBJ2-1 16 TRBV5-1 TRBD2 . CASSGETSGSYNEQFF TGCGCCAGCAGCGGGGAGACTAGCGGTTCCTACAATGAGCAGTTCTTC
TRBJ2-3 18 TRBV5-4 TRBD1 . CASSLLGGTGPKEGTQYF TGTGCCAGCAGCTTGTTGGGGGGGACAGGGCCCAAGGAGGGTACGCAGTATTTT
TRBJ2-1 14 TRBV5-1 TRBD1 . CASTTGGPYNEQFF TGCGCCAGCACCACAGGGGGCCCCTACAATGAGCAGTTCTTC
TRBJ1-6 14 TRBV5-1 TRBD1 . CASSLGQENSPLHF TGCGCCAGCAGCCTCGGACAGGAAAATTCACCCCTCCACTTT
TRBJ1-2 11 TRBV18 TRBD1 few CASSPGQGLTF TGTGCCAGCTCACCTGGACAGGGACTCACCTTC
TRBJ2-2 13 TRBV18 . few CASTQVNTGELFF TGTGCCAGCACTCAGGTTAACACCGGGGAGCTGTTTTTT
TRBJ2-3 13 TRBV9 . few CASSSPPVDTQYF TGTGCCAGCAGCTCCCCCCCTGTTGATACGCAGTATTTT